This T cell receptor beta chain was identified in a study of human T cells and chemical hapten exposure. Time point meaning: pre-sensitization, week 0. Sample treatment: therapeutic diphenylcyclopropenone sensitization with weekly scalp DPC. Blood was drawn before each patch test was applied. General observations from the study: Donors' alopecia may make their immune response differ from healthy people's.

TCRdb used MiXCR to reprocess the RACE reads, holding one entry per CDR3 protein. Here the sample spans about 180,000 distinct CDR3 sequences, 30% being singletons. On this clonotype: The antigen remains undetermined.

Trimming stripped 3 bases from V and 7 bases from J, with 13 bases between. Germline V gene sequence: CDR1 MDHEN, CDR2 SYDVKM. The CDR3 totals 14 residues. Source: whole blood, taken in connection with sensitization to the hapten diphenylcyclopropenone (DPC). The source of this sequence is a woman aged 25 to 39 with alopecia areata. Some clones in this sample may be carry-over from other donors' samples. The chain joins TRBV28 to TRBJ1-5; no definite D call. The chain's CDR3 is CASSFGLKYQPQHF. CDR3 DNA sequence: TGTGCCAGCAGTTTCGGACTCAAATACCAGCCCCAGCATTTT.